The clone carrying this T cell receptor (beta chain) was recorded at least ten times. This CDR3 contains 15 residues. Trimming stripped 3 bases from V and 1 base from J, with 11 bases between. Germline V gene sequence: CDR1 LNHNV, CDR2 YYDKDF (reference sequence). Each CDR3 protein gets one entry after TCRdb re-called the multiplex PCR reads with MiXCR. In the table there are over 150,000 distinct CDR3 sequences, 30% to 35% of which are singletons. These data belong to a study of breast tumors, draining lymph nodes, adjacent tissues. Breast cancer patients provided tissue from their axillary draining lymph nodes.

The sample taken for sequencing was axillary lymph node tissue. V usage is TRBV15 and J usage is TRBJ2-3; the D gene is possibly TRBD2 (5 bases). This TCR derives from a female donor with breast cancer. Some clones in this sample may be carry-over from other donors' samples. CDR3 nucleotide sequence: TGTGCCACCAGCAGGGGAGCCTCTGGCACAGATACGCAGTATTTT. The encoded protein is CATSRGASGTDTQYF.